Listed below are T cell receptor beta chains from one sample, sequenced in a study of blood T cells in healthy people across ages. TCRdb reprocessed the 5' RACE reads via MiXCR and lists one record per CDR3 protein. The table includes over 600,000 distinct CDR3 sequences, roughly 43% detected once. Sequenced: blood. These receptor sequences come from a man older than 75 in good health. CDR3s include the opening cysteine and the closing phenylalanine or tryptophan. Each record gives: clone size, J gene, V gene, D gene, CDR3 protein, CDR3 DNA. The D gene is left open where the match is weak. Clone size is shown for a subset of rows, as once, few, many or a class of expanded clone.

many | TRBJ2-7 | TRBV12-3/TRBV12-4 | TRBD1 | CASSAGGSYEQYF | TGTGCCAGCAGCGCAGGGGGTTCCTACGAGCAGTACTTC
few | TRBJ2-1 | TRBV6-2/TRBV6-3 | TRBD2 | CASSLYTSGRSLGEQFF | TGTGCCAGCAGTCTTTATACTAGCGGGAGGAGTTTGGGTGAGCAGTTCTTC
few | TRBJ2-3 | TRBV7-3 | TRBD2 | CASSSRLGSGSTDTQYF | TGTGCCAGCAGCTCCCGACTAGGTAGCGGGAGTACAGATACGCAGTATTTT
few | TRBJ2-7 | TRBV6-2/TRBV6-3 | . | CASNLGVGTSEQYF | TGTGCCAGCAATCTCGGAGTGGGAACTAGCGAGCAGTACTTC
few | TRBJ2-7 | TRBV12-5 | . | CASGLPNTYEQYF | TGTGCTAGTGGTTTGCCAAACACCTACGAGCAGTACTTC
many | TRBJ2-5 | TRBV28 | TRBD1 | CASSRTGQETQYF | TGTGCCAGCAGCCGGACAGGGCAAGAGACCCAGTACTTC
few | TRBJ2-7 | TRBV7-2 | TRBD2 | CASSLYQLGGSREQYF | TGTGCCAGCAGCTTATACCAACTAGGCGGGAGCCGCGAGCAGTACTTC
. | TRBJ2-5 | TRBV9 | TRBD2 | CASSLGLAGSLLETQYF | TGTGCCAGCAGCCTCGGACTAGCGGGGAGCCTTTTAGAGACCCAGTACTTC
many | TRBJ2-7 | TRBV6-1 | . | CASSEIYEQYF | TGTGCCAGCAGTGAAATCTACGAGCAGTACTTC
few | TRBJ1-2 | TRBV20-1 | . | CSARDRDRHNYGYTF | TGCAGTGCTAGAGATCGTGACAGGCACAACTATGGCTACACCTTC
few | TRBJ2-7 | TRBV15 | TRBD1 | CATSRSGTGAYEQYF | TGTGCCACCAGCAGATCGGGGACAGGGGCCTACGAGCAGTACTTC
. | TRBJ1-2 | TRBV7-8 | . | CASSFGGGDGYTF | TGTGCCAGCAGCTTCGGGGGGGGTGATGGCTACACCTTC
. | TRBJ2-4 | TRBV6-2/TRBV6-3 | . | CASSSYGAAKNIQYF | TGTGCCAGCAGTTCCTACGGGGCGGCCAAAAACATTCAGTACTTC
few | TRBJ2-7 | TRBV4-3 | TRBD2 | CASSQESRGGFYEQYF | TGCGCCAGCAGCCAGGAGTCCCGGGGGGGCTTCTACGAGCAGTACTTC
. | TRBJ1-4 | TRBV12-3/TRBV12-4 | TRBD1 | CASSGTGVEKLFF | TGTGCCAGCAGTGGGACAGGGGTTGAAAAACTGTTTTTT
many | TRBJ1-2 | TRBV29-1 | TRBD1 | CSVEVRPGQGDGYTF | TGCAGCGTTGAAGTAAGGCCCGGACAGGGAGATGGCTACACCTTC